This T cell receptor (beta chain) was recovered during a study of tumor and adjacent non-tumor tissue in lung cancer listed by TCRdb under 2018. The study in broad terms: By cancer type, the cohort comprised approximately twelve adenocarcinoma patients, a couple of squamous cell carcinoma patients and 1 small cell lung cancer patient. The roughly 15 patients were aged roughly 30 to 85 years, included about ten men and 5 women, and had TNM stage I to III disease. The study compared bulk TCRbeta repertoires between lung tumor tissue and matched distant non-tumor lung tissue from around 16 lung cancer patients. For each patient, one tumor sample and one normal lung sample were taken, giving a few dozen paired specimens that underwent TCRbeta CDR3 sequencing. Sequencing generated a total of about 130,000,000 productive TCRbeta reads, averaging approximately 4 million reads per sample. Overall results and qualifications from the work: Tumor tissue showed significantly greater TCR diversity (inverse Simpson) than normal lung tissue (approximately 430 vs 150, P = 0.0075, Mann-Whitney U test). With only about 16 patients in the cohort, the authors noted that larger samples and more detailed clinical data are needed. Peripheral blood was not sequenced, so blood TCRbeta repertoires were not examined in the lung cancer patients of the study. The top 100 clones made up a significantly larger cumulative share of the repertoire in normal lung than in tumor tissue. Neither the sequencing platform nor unique molecular identifiers are mentioned in the methods. TCR diversity was significantly higher in younger patients, and greater tumor TCR diversity was associated with shorter overall survival and shorter disease-free survival.

Library method: multiplex PCR. Sequencing was carried out with an Illumina HiSeq 2500. TCRbeta libraries were constructed through three rounds of nested PCR with primers (Table S4) according to protocols adapted from ARM-PCR. Before sequencing, PCR products of 200-500 bp were cut from the gel and purified using the QIAquick gel extraction kit. The authors' analysis ran thus. Reads were cleaned using Trimmomatic, were merged into complete CDR3 sequences using FLASH, and were assigned to V(D)J germline segments using MiTCR. Clonal diversity was computed as the inverse Simpson's index with VDJtools. In-frame sequences without a premature stop codon were defined as productive reads. TCRdb cleaned the public reads at Q25 with fastp, built clones with MiXCR and kept in-frame beta chains. Rows merge per CDR3 protein into single entries with the most common DNA and genes. In this record, the V and J calls reflect TCRdb's handling and not the investigators' own analysis. The sample records almost 75,000 distinct CDR3 sequences, approximately 68% of which are singletons. The ten most abundant clones make up roughly a quarter of the sample.

RNA was extracted from bulk unsorted tissue and checked for quality with a NanoDrop ND-1000 and an Agilent 2100. The normal lung samples consisted of distant non-tumor tissue collected more than 3 cm from the tumor edge. Newly diagnosed lung cancer patients without prior chemotherapy who had been admitted for thoracic surgery in China between August and November 2014 were enrolled as donors. Patients who had received previous radiotherapy or chemotherapy, or who had another concurrent cancer, were excluded from the study. Pieces of surgical tissue measuring about 1-2 cm3 were kept in RNAlater solution and held at -80 degrees C until needed. For this clonotype: Its recognized antigen is unknown. Its ends do not fully match the called genes, so a read error is possible.

Inclusive of the bounding cysteine and phenylalanine, the CDR3 is 15 residues long. Just the 45-base CDR3 DNA is kept, in frame starting at base 1. This sequence was found in a woman aged 50 to 65 with non-small cell lung cancer. The chain is encoded by TRBV12-3 or TRBV12-4 joined to TRBJ2-3, with a tentative D gene TRBD1 over 6 matching bases. Source material: distant non-tumor lung tissue. The sequenced DNA is TGTGCCAACAGTTTAGGTCCAGGGGACGCGGATACGCAGTATTTT. Its product reads: CANSLGPGDADTQYF.